Each of the 10 T cell receptor beta chains below was sequenced from the same sample in a study of shared clonotypes between healthy human individuals. Only in-frame clones appear in the TCRdb table, and some are missing; sequencing was by immunoSEQ multiplex PCR. The sample contains 950,000 to 1,300,000 clones, approximately 76% of which appear only once. Sequencing used memory CD4+ T cells sorted from blood. The subset here: CD45RA-negative fraction. These receptor sequences come from a man between 18 and 35 years old in good health.

The rearrangement links TRBV14 to TRBJ2-3, with TRBD2 matching over 9 bases. The germline V gene encodes CDR1 SGHDN and CDR2 FVKESK. Trimming at V came to 4 bases and at J to 6 bases, leaving 8 bases not matched to a gene. The CDR3 is 15 amino acids. For the CDR3, the DNA is TGTGCCAGCAGCCCGATGACTAGCGGAGGGGATACGCAGTATTTT. Its translation: CASSPMTSGGDTQYF.

The chain recombines TRBV18 with TRBJ1-4, with D possibly TRBD1 on 6 matching bases. Germline V gives CDR1 KGHSH, CDR2 LQKENI. The CDR3 totals 16 residues. Trimming took 3 bases from V and 8 from J, leaving 19 bases between them. CDR3 nucleotide sequence: TGTGCCAGCTCACCCACAAATCTAAGACAGGCCGAAAAACTGTTTTTT. This sequence encodes CASSPTNLRQAEKLFF.

There are a few counts of this clone. The chain employs TRBV19 and TRBJ2-2; 11 nucleotides align to TRBD2. The CDR3 is 17 residues long. Trimming took 1 base from V and 5 from J; bases not matched to a gene: 6. The germline CDR1 and CDR2 sequences are LNHDA and SQIVND (reference sequence). The CDR3 sequence: CASSIGLAGGRTGELFF. The CDR3 nucleotides are TGTGCCAGTAGTATAGGGCTAGCGGGAGGAAGGACCGGGGAGCTGTTTTTT.

Comment on this clone: Other nucleotide sequences from this sample produce the same CDR3. The V call is TRBV18, the J call TRBJ2-3; D gene uncertain. Trimming shortened V by 3 bases and J by 0 bases, and 4 bases separated the two germline ends. Germline V lookup: CDR1 KGHSH, CDR2 LQKENI. There are 13 residues in the CDR3. The CDR3 sequence: CASSPTSTDTQYF. For the CDR3, the DNA is TGTGCCAGCTCACCTACTAGCACAGATACGCAGTATTTT.

The chain uses TRBV19 and TRBJ2-5; TRBD2 is a possible D gene (6 bases). Germline assignment: CDR1 LNHDA and CDR2 SQIVND (reference sequence). V was pared by 4 bases and J by 0 bases, with 6 bases between. CDR3 size: 13 residues. The CDR3: CASSRDYQETQYF. The CDR3 region has the DNA TGTGCCAGTAGTAGGGACTACCAAGAGACCCAGTACTTC.

The genes are TRBV10-3 and TRBJ2-1; no clear D gene. The germline V and J ends were trimmed by 4 bases and 9 bases, with 13 bases remaining between them. Germline V lookup: CDR1 ENHRY, CDR2 SYGVKD. The CDR3 runs to 13 residues. CDR3 amino acids: CAISGASSSEQFF. Written as DNA, the CDR3 is TGTGCCATCAGTGGGGCGTCCTCGAGTGAGCAGTTCTTC.

The chain joins TRBV6-4 to TRBJ2-3; TRBD2 aligns across 7 bases. Germline assignment: CDR1 MRHNA and CDR2 SNTAGT. J was trimmed by 2 bases and V by 8 bases; bases with no gene match: 10. CDR3 length: 15 residues. CDR3 sequence: CASGSGTKHTDTQYF. In DNA form, the CDR3 reads TGTGCCAGCGGATCCGGGACTAAACACACAGATACGCAGTATTTT.

CDR3 nucleotides: TGTGCCAGTCTGTCTGTAGGGGCCAACGTCCTGACTTTC. This sequence encodes CASLSVGANVLTF. This chain connects TRBV6-1 to TRBJ2-6; D remains unclear. Deletions cut 9 bases from V and 4 bases from J, with 10 bases between. Germline-derived CDR1 and CDR2 are MNHNS and SASEGT. There are 13 residues in the CDR3.

The rearrangement uses TRBV6-1 and TRBJ2-5; D not certain. The DNA end lines up better with TRBJ2-7; the J call may be wrong. This CDR3 contains 12 residues. Germline values: CDR1 MNHNS, CDR2 SASEGT. The CDR3 DNA is TGTGCCAGCAGTGATAATGGATACGAGCAGTACTTC. This codes for CASSDNGYEQYF.

As regards this clone: Other DNA sequences of this sample code for an identical CDR3. This chain uses TRBV10-2 with TRBJ1-5, with a tentative D call TRBD1 (6 bases). The CDR3 is made up of 13 amino acids. V lost 8 bases and J 4 bases, leaving 12 bases between the germline ends. Germline-derived CDR1 and CDR2 are WSHSY and SAAADI. The CDR3 nucleotides are TGCGCCAGCTCTGGACAGTTGAATCAGCCCCAGCATTTT. Protein sequence: CASSGQLNQPQHF.